Listed here are 17 T cell receptor beta chains from one sample, sequenced in a study of shared T cell receptors in the human thymus. The repertoire was sequenced with immunoSEQ multiplex PCR; TCRdb's copy has only in-frame clones and lacks some. The data show about 380,000 clones, approximately 95% seen once. The sequenced sample was thymocytes. Receptors were obtained from a human donor.

The chain carries TRBV27 and TRBJ1-1; no reliable D call. CDR1 is MNHEY, CDR2 SMNVEV, per germline (reference sequence). This CDR3 has 13 residues. Trimming stripped 6 bases from V and 3 bases from J, with 11 bases between. The CDR3 protein is CASSELRDTEAFF. CDR3 in DNA: TGTGCCAGCAGCGAGTTAAGGGACACTGAAGCTTTCTTT.

V gene TRBV28 combines with J gene TRBJ1-5; D gene ambiguous. Germline CDR1 and CDR2: MDHEN and SYDVKM. With 5 bases removed from V and 0 bases from J, the gap between germline ends came to 14 bases. The CDR3 runs 16 residues. In DNA, the CDR3 is TGTGCCAGCAGTCCGTTTTCGGGTTATAGCAATCAGCCCCAGCATTTT. It yields the protein CASSPFSGYSNQPQHF.

This chain uses TRBV19 with TRBJ2-1, with TRBD2 identical over 8 bases. The CDR3 spans 16 residues. The germline gives CDR1 LNHDA, CDR2 SQIVND (reference sequence). The junction had 11 bases not matched to a gene; V was cut back by 7 bases and J by 3 bases. The CDR3 spells CASTGRRGTSYNEQFF. CDR3 DNA: TGTGCCAGTACCGGGAGACGGGGGACTAGCTACAATGAGCAGTTCTTC. Together with reference TRBV19 and TRBJ2-1, the CDR3 gives the full variable domain: DGGITQSPKYLFRKEGQNVTLSCEQNLNHDAMYWYRQDPGQGLRLIYYSQIVNDFQKGDIAEGYSVSREKKESFPLTVTSAQKNPTAFYLCASTGRRGTSYNEQFFGPGTRLTVL.

This chain links TRBV18 with TRBJ2-4, with D unclear. Germline V lookup: CDR1 KGHSH, CDR2 LQKENI. CDR3 length: 16 amino acids. Trimming stripped 6 bases from V and 7 bases from J, with 22 bases between. The chain's CDR3 is CASSQKGHETRNIQYF. CDR3 DNA sequence: TGTGCCAGCTCTCAAAAAGGGCATGAGACAAGGAACATTCAGTACTTC.

This chain joins TRBV4-1 and TRBJ2-2; weak D call: TRBD1 (6 bases). The V end lost 3 bases, the J end lost 0 bases, and 17 bases lay between the germline ends. Germline V gives CDR1 MGHRA, CDR2 YSYEKL. The CDR3 length is 18 residues. In nucleotides, the CDR3 is TGCGCCAGCAGCCACTTTATCTCCGGGACAACGAACACCGGGGAGCTGTTTTTT. Amino acids: CASSHFISGTTNTGELFF.

The V and J genes are TRBV20-1 and TRBJ1-1; 7 bases fit TRBD1. Germline CDR1 DFQATT, CDR2 SNEGSKA (reference sequence). This CDR3 has 11 amino acids. The CDR3 sequence is CRIQGGTEAFF. CDR3 nucleotides: TGCAGGATTCAGGGGGGGACTGAAGCTTTCTTT.

The J gene is TRBJ1-5, the V gene TRBV18; possible D gene TRBD1, 5 bases. V was shortened by 3 bases and J by 2 bases, with 11 bases between the two germline ends. The CDR3 runs to 15 residues. Looked up from germline, CDR1 is KGHSH and CDR2 is LQKENI. Here the CDR3 DNA reads TGTGCCAGCTCACCCCCCGGGGGTCGCAATCAGCCCCAGCATTTT. Translation: CASSPPGGRNQPQHF.

The chain has TRBV7-2 and TRBJ2-6; 8 bases agree with TRBD1. The CDR3 is made up of 18 amino acids. Per germline, CDR1 SGHTA and CDR2 FQGNSA. The ends lost 1 base at V and 4 bases at J; junction bases unmatched: 9. DNA of the CDR3: TGTGCCAGCAGCTTAGAACGGCAGGGGGCACAAGGGGCCAACGTCCTGACTTTC. Its protein is CASSLERQGAQGANVLTF. The full variable domain, rest sourced from reference TRBV7-2 and TRBJ2-6, is GAGVSQSPSNKVTEKGKDVELRCDPISGHTALYWYRQSLGQGLEFLIYFQGNSAPDKSGLPSDRFSAERTGGSVSTLTIQRTQQEDSAVYLCASSLERQGAQGANVLTFGAGSRLTVL.

The chain has TRBV21-1 and TRBJ2-2. TRBV21-1 is assigned pseudogene status. The CDR3 consists of 15 residues. As DNA, the CDR3 is TGTGCCAGCATTTCAGGAGGGGGTGGCACCGGGGAGCTGTTTTTT. Translated: CASISGGGGTGELFF.

V usage is TRBV19 and J usage is TRBJ1-4, with TRBD1 matching 9 bases. J gave up 8 bases and V 5 bases, and 6 bases lay outside the gene matches. The CDR3 runs to 14 residues. Germline V CDR1 and CDR2: LNHDA, SQIVND (reference sequence). CDR3 in amino acids: CASSYRGRKEKLFF. In DNA form, the CDR3 reads TGTGCCAGTAGTTACAGGGGGCGGAAGGAAAAACTGTTTTTT.

V gene TRBV25-1 combines with J gene TRBJ1-4; TRBD1 matches 7 bases. Germline V gives CDR1 MGHDK, CDR2 SYGVNS. V was pared by 6 bases and J by 0 bases, with 10 bases of the junction left unmatched. The CDR3 sequence is 17 residues long. The chain's CDR3 is CASSPRQGEATNEKLFF. Written as DNA, the CDR3 is TGTGCCAGCAGCCCTAGACAGGGAGAGGCAACTAATGAAAAACTGTTTTTT.

CDR3: CASSSRKGEETDTQYF. The CDR3 DNA reads as TGTGCCAGCAGTTCCCGTAAGGGAGAGGAAACAGATACGCAGTATTTT. The chain uses TRBV27 and TRBJ2-3; tentatively, D is TRBD2 (5 bases). Germline-derived CDR1 and CDR2 are MNHEY and SMNVEV (reference sequence). Trimming left V 4 bases short and J 3 bases short, with 17 bases between. The CDR3 spans 16 residues.

This chain uses TRBV5-4 with TRBJ2-1, with D perhaps matching TRBD1 or TRBD2 (6 bases each). The CDR3 has 16 amino acids. Between the trimmed V and J ends, which lost 6 bases and 0 bases, there was a span of 16 bases. Germline loops: CDR1 SGHNT, CDR2 YYREEE (reference sequence). DNA of the CDR3: TGTGCCAGCATCCCTAGGGGGGCTAGCTCCTACAATGAGCAGTTCTTC. Translation: CASIPRGASSYNEQFF.

In this sample, this clone turned up once. The chain recombines TRBV15 with TRBJ2-7, with TRBD2 identical over 9 bases. Looked up from germline, CDR1 is LNHNV and CDR2 is YYDKDF (reference sequence). This CDR3 has 16 amino acids. V dropped 4 bases and J dropped 5; count of bases not matched to a gene: 12. CDR3 DNA: TGTGCCACCAGCACTTCTGGCGGGAGGGCCACGAACGAGCAGTACTTC. Translating it yields CATSTSGGRATNEQYF. Looking up the rest from reference TRBV15 and TRBJ2-7 gives the full variable domain: DAMVIQNPRYQVTQFGKPVTLSCSQTLNHNVMYWYQQKSSQAPKLLFHYYDKDFNNEADTPDNFQSRRPNTSFCFLDIRSPGLGDTAMYLCATSTSGGRATNEQYFGPGTRLTVT.

The V call is TRBV4-3, the J call TRBJ1-2; D uncertain. The CDR3 extends over 12 amino acids. V shed 6 bases and J shed 0 bases, with 5 bases lying between them. CDR1 and CDR2 from the germline V gene are LGHNA and YSLEER. The CDR3 DNA reads TGCGCCAGCAGGGCAGCTAACTATGGCTACACCTTC. Translating gives CASRAANYGYTF.

The chain employs TRBV7-8 and TRBJ2-3, with a possible D match to TRBD1 (5 bases). V dropped 5 bases and J dropped 11 bases, with 14 bases sitting between them. Looked up from germline, CDR1 is SGHVS and CDR2 is FQNEAQ. This CDR3 is built from 12 residues. The CDR3 loop reads CASSRRVQGQYF. CDR3 DNA: TGTGCCAGCAGCCGCAGGGTTCAGGGGCAGTATTTT.

The chain recombines TRBV5-6 with TRBJ1-2; 9 bases agree with TRBD1. The CDR3 sequence is 14 residues long. J gave up 6 bases and V 3 bases, and 6 bases lay outside the gene matches. Germline V gives CDR1 SGHDT, CDR2 YYEEEE. CDR3 in amino acids: CASSWGQGGDGYTF. For the CDR3, the DNA is TGTGCCAGCAGCTGGGGACAGGGTGGCGATGGCTACACCTTC.